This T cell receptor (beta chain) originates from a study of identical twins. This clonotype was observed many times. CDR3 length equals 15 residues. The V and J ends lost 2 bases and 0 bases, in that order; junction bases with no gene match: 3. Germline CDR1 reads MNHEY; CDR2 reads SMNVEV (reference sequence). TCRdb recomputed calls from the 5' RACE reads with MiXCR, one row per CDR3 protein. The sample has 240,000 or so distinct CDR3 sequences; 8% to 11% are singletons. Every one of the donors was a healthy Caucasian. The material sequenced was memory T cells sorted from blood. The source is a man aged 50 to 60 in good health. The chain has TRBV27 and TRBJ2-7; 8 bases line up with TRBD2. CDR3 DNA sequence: TGTGCCAGCAGTTTACGACTAGCGTACTCCTACGAGCAGTACTTC. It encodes CASSLRLAYSYEQYF.